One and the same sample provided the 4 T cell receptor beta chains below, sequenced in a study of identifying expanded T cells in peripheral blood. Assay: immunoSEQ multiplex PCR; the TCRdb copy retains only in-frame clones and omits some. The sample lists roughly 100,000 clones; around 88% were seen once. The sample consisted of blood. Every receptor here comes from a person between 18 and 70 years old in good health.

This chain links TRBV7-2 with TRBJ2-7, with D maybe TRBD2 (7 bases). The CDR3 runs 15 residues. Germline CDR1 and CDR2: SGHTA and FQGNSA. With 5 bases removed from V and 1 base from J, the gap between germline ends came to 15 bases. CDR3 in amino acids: CASSPDGGRSYEQYF. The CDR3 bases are TGTGCCAGCAGCCCGGACGGGGGGCGTTCCTACGAGCAGTACTTC.

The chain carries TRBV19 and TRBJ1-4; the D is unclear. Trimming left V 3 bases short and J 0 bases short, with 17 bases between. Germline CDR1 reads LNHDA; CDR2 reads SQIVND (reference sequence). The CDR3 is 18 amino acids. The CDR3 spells CASSIDRAYRTTNEKLFF. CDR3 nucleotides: TGTGCCAGTAGTATTGATCGGGCATACCGGACAACTAATGAAAAACTGTTTTTT. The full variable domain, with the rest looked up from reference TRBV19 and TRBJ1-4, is DGGITQSPKYLFRKEGQNVTLSCEQNLNHDAMYWYRQDPGQGLRLIYYSQIVNDFQKGDIAEGYSVSREKKESFPLTVTSAQKNPTAFYLCASSIDRAYRTTNEKLFFGSGTQLSVL.

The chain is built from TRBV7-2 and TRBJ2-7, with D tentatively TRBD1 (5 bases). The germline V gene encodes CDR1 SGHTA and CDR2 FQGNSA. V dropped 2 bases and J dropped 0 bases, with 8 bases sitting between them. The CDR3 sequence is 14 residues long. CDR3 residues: CASSLMGLSYEQYF. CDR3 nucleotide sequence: TGTGCCAGCAGCTTAATGGGGCTCTCCTACGAGCAGTACTTC.

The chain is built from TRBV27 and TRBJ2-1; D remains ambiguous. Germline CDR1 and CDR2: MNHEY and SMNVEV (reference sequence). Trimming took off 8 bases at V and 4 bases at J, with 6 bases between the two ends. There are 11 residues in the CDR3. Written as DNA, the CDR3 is TGTGCCAGCGTATTTTACAATGAGCAGTTCTTC. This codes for CASVFYNEQFF.